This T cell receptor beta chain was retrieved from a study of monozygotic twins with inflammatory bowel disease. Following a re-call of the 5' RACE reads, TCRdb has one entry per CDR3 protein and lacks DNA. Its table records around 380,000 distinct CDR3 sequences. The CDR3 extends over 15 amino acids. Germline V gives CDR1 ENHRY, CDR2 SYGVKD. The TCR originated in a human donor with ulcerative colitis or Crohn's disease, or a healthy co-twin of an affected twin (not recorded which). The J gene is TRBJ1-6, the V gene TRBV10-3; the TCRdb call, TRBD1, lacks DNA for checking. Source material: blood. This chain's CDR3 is CAISERGEGDSPLHF.